Below are 10 T cell receptor beta chains sequenced from a single sample in a study of cytomegalovirus exposure and HLA in healthy donors. Researchers ran the PCR with 60 Vbeta and 13 Jbeta primers. Produced via immunoSEQ multiplex PCR; TCRdb's table is partial and in-frame only. Listed are about 140,000 clones; less than 3.5% falls within the top ten. Sequencing was done on a sample of PBMCs. These receptors originate from a man in his forties or fifties in good health and CMV-seronegative.

This chain uses TRBV4-1 with TRBJ1-1; 7 bases are a match to TRBD1. This CDR3 is 16 amino acids long. From germline, CDR1 is MGHRA and CDR2 YSYEKL. V gave up 4 bases and J gave up 3 bases; unmatched junction bases: 11. In DNA, the CDR3 is TGCGCCAGCAGCCCTGACAGGGAGAGGGGAGACACTGAAGCTTTCTTT. This translates into CASSPDRERGDTEAFF.

The chain carries TRBV14 and TRBJ2-5; 12 nucleotides align to TRBD1. With 3 bases clipped from V and 1 base from J, the junction kept 3 bases outside the gene matches. The CDR3 sequence is 16 residues long. CDR1 and CDR2 (germline): SGHDN, FVKESK. The CDR3 reads CASSQGQGASQETQYF. CDR3 DNA sequence: TGTGCCAGCAGCCAGGGACAGGGGGCGAGCCAAGAGACCCAGTACTTC. The complete variable domain, with remaining parts taken from reference TRBV14 and TRBJ2-5, reads EAGVTQFPSHSVIEKGQTVTLRCDPISGHDNLYWYRRVMGKEIKFLLHFVKESKQDESGMPNNRFLAERTGGTYSTLKVQPAELEDSGVYFCASSQGQGASQETQYFGPGTRLLVL.

This sequence joins TRBV7-8 and TRBJ1-5; 10 bases align to TRBD1. The ends lost 3 bases at V and 1 base at J; junction bases unmatched: 9. CDR3 length: 18 amino acids. Germline values: CDR1 SGHVS, CDR2 FQNEAQ. The CDR3 DNA reads as TGTGCCAGCAGCTTTGGGGGACAGGGGTTCTCCAGCAATCAGCCCCAGCATTTT. Its translation: CASSFGGQGFSSNQPQHF.

This sequence joins TRBV29-1 and TRBJ1-1; 12 nucleotides align to TRBD1. The CDR3 extends over 18 amino acids. From germline, CDR1 is SQVTM and CDR2 ANQGSEA. Trimming at V came to 4 bases and at J to 4 bases, leaving 16 bases not matched to a gene. CDR3 nucleotides: TGCAGCGTTGGCGGAAGTGGGACAGGGGGCTCGATCGTCACTGAAGCTTTCTTT. It yields the protein CSVGGSGTGGSIVTEAFF.

The rearrangement uses TRBV2 and TRBJ2-7, with D maybe TRBD2 (5 bases). V shed 8 bases and J shed 0 bases, with 14 bases lying between them. The CDR3 is 14 residues long. Germline values: CDR1 SNHLY, CDR2 FYNNEI. The CDR3: CASSRTGSSYEQYF. CDR3 coding DNA: TGTGCCAGCTCCCGGACGGGGAGCTCCTACGAGCAGTACTTC.

The V gene is TRBV7-6, the J gene TRBJ2-7; D remains unclear. Germline loops: CDR1 SGHVS, CDR2 FNYEAQ. The CDR3 is 12 residues long. The germline V and J ends were trimmed by 1 base and 4 bases, with 5 bases remaining between them. CDR3 protein: CASSLVSYEQYF. The CDR3 DNA sequence: TGTGCCAGCAGCTTAGTTTCATACGAGCAGTACTTC.

This chain uses TRBV7-9 with TRBJ1-2, with TRBD1 matching over 7 bases. The CDR3 runs to 16 residues. With 1 base clipped from V and 4 bases from J, the junction kept 9 bases outside the gene matches. Germline loops: CDR1 SEHNR, CDR2 FQNEAQ (reference sequence). The CDR3 sequence: CASSLVGDSSFYGYTF. The CDR3 nucleotides read TGTGCCAGCAGCTTAGTGGGGGACAGCTCGTTCTATGGCTACACCTTC.

This sequence joins TRBV7-7 and TRBJ2-1; TRBD2 matches 10 bases. Trimming at V came to 1 base and at J to 6 bases, leaving 6 bases not matched to a gene. Germline CDR1 SSHAT, CDR2 FNYEAQ (reference sequence). The CDR3 sequence is 16 residues long. The CDR3 is CASSLGGIAGGNEQFF. The CDR3 region has the DNA TGTGCCAGCAGCTTAGGGGGAATAGCGGGGGGCAATGAGCAGTTCTTC.

This chain connects TRBV9 to TRBJ1-5; D might be TRBD1 (6 bases). This CDR3 contains 14 residues. CDR1 and CDR2 (germline): SGDLS, YYNGEE. Trimming stripped 3 bases from V and 7 bases from J, with 14 bases between. CDR3 in DNA: TGTGCCAGCAGCGCCCACAGGGTCGGACAGCCCCAGCATTTT. Protein sequence: CASSAHRVGQPQHF.

This chain joins TRBV19 and TRBJ2-1; the D is unclear. Germline loops: CDR1 LNHDA, CDR2 SQIVND (reference sequence). This CDR3 spans 13 amino acids. With 2 bases removed from V and 9 bases from J, the gap between germline ends came to 11 bases. CDR3 coding DNA: TGTGCCAGTAGTATAACGGTTTTGGTTGAGCAGTTCTTC. Amino acids: CASSITVLVEQFF.